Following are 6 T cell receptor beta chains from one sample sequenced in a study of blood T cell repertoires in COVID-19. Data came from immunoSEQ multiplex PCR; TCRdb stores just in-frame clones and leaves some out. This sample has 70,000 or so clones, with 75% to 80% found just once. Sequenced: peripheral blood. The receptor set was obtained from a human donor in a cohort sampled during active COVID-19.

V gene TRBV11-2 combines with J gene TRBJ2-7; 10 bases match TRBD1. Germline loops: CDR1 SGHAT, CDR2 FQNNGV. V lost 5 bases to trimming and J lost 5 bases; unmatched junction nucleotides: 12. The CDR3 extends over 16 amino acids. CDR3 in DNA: TGTGCCAGCAGCGGCACCGGGACAGGGGACGGCCACGAGCAGTACTTC. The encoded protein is CASSGTGTGDGHEQYF.

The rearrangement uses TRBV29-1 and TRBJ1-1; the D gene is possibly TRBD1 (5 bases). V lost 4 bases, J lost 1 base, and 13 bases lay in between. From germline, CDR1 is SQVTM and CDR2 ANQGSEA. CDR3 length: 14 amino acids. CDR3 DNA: TGCAGCGTTGCAGGCGGGGCTTCGAACACTGAAGCTTTCTTT. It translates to CSVAGGASNTEAFF.

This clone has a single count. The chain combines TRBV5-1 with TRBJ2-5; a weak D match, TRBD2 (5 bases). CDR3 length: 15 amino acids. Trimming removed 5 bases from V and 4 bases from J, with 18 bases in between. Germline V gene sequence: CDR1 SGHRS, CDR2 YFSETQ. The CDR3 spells CASSPRGQPPETQYF. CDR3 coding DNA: TGCGCCAGCAGTCCTCGGGGTCAGCCCCCAGAGACCCAGTACTTC. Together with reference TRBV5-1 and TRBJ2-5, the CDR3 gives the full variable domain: KAGVTQTPRYLIKTRGQQVTLSCSPISGHRSVSWYQQTPGQGLQFLFEYFSETQRNKGNFPGRFSGRQFSNSRSEMNVSTLELGDSALYLCASSPRGQPPETQYFGPGTRLLVL.

The CDR3 sequence: CASSLRPRSEAFF. The CDR3, as DNA: TGCGCCAGCAGCTTACGGCCTAGGTCTGAAGCTTTCTTT. This chain joins TRBV5-1 and TRBJ1-1; D not resolved. This CDR3 spans 13 amino acids. The V gene's germline CDR1 is SGHRS and CDR2 YFSETQ. Trimming stripped 2 bases from V and 6 bases from J, with 11 bases between.

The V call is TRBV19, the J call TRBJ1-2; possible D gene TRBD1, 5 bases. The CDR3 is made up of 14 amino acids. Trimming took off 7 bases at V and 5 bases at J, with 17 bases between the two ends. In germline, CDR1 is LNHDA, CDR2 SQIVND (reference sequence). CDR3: CASTPIPQGYGYTF. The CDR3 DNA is TGTGCCAGTACCCCAATCCCCCAGGGTTATGGCTACACCTTC.

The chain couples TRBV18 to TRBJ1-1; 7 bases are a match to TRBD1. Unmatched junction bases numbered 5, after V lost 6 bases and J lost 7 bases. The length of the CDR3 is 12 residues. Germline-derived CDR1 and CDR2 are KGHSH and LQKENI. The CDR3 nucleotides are TGTGCCAGCTCCCAGCAGGGGGGTGAAGCTTTCTTT. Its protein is CASSQQGGEAFF. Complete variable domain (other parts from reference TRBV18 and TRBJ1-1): NAGVMQNPRHLVRRRGQEARLRCSPMKGHSHVYWYRQLPEEGLKFMVYLQKENIIDESGMPKERFSAEFPKEGPSILRIQQVVRGDSAAYFCASSQQGGEAFFGQGTRLTVV.